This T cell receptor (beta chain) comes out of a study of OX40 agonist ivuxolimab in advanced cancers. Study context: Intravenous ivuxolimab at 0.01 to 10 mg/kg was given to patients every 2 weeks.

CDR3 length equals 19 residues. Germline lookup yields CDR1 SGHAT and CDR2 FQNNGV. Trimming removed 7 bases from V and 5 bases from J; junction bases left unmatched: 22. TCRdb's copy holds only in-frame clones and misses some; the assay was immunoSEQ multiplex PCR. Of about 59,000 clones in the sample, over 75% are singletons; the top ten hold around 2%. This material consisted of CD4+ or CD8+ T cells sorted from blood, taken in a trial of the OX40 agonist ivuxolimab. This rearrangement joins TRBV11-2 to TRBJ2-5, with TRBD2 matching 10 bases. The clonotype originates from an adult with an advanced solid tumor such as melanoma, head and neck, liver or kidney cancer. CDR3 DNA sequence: TGTGCCAGCAAGTCGAGGGGCGCAGGGCTAGCGGGAGAGTATGAGACCCAGTACTTC. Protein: CASKSRGAGLAGEYETQYF. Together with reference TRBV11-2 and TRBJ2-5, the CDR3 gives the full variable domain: EAGVAQSPRYKIIEKRQSVAFWCNPISGHATLYWYQQILGQGPKLLIQFQNNGVVDDSQLPKDRFSAERLKGVDSTLKIQPAKLEDSAVYLCASKSRGAGLAGEYETQYFGPGTRLLVL.